The next 10 T cell receptor beta chains were all read from a single sample in a study of human T cells and chemical hapten exposure. Extraction of total RNA was performed on unfractionated whole blood. MiXCR was run by TCRdb on the 5' RACE reads, yielding one entry per CDR3 protein. Found here are some 78,000 distinct CDR3 sequences, 6.5% to 8.5% of them singletons; the top ten hold approximately 2.5%. All receptors come from a male donor in good health.

This clonotype was found many times. This sequence joins TRBV12-3 or TRBV12-4 and TRBJ1-1; 7 positions match TRBD1. The length of the CDR3 is 14 residues. V dropped 8 bases and J dropped 1; count of bases not matched to a gene: 7. CDR3 region: CASSGGGSNTEAFF. CDR3 DNA sequence: TGTGCCAGCTCAGGGGGGGGCTCGAACACTGAAGCTTTCTTT.

V usage is TRBV7-2 and J usage is TRBJ1-4; TRBD1 matches 8 bases. Trimming cost V 5 bases and J 4 bases; bases outside gene matches: 6. Germline loops: CDR1 SGHTA, CDR2 FQGNSA. CDR3 size: 15 residues. Here the CDR3 reads CASSPQGAVNEKLFF. DNA of the CDR3: TGTGCCAGCAGCCCGCAGGGGGCGGTTAATGAAAAACTGTTTTTT.

This clonotype was seen repeatedly, ten times or more. The V gene is TRBV5-1, the J gene TRBJ2-3; 8 nucleotides agree with TRBD1. The trim removed 0 bases at V and 5 bases at J, leaving 8 bases unmatched. The CDR3 consists of 16 residues. Germline V gene sequence: CDR1 SGHRS, CDR2 YFSETQ. The CDR3: CASSLAVRGQKDTQYF. Written as DNA, the CDR3 is TGCGCCAGCAGCTTGGCCGTCAGGGGGCAAAAAGATACGCAGTATTTT.

A few counts support this clonotype. This chain connects TRBV5-4 to TRBJ1-1; D gene ambiguous. Germline lookup yields CDR1 SGHNT and CDR2 YYREEE (reference sequence). The length of the CDR3 is 14 residues. V was clipped by 4 bases and J by 2 bases, with 12 bases between them. The CDR3 sequence is CASSIRALNTEAFF. In DNA form, the CDR3 reads TGTGCCAGCAGCATTAGGGCCTTAAACACTGAAGCTTTCTTT.

This chain uses TRBV7-2 with TRBJ2-5; 10 positions agree with TRBD1. V shed 2 bases, J shed 5 bases, and the junction held 2 bases outside the gene matches. Germline V gene data show CDR1 as SGHTA and CDR2 as FQGNSA. The CDR3 extends over 14 amino acids. The CDR3: CASSLRQGAETQYF. The CDR3 DNA follows: TGTGCCAGCAGCTTAAGACAGGGGGCCGAGACCCAGTACTTC.

This clonotype was seen a few times. The chain has TRBV7-8 and TRBJ2-2; 7 positions match TRBD1. CDR1 is SGHVS, CDR2 FQNEAQ, per germline. The junction had 9 bases not matched to a gene; V was cut back by 4 bases and J by 1 base. CDR3 length: 17 residues. In nucleotides, the CDR3 is TGTGCCAGCAGCTCGCCTAGGGACAGAGGGAACACCGGGGAGCTGTTTTTT. It translates to CASSSPRDRGNTGELFF.

This clonotype was detected ten times or more. The rearrangement uses TRBV12-3 or TRBV12-4 and TRBJ1-2, with 10 nucleotides matching TRBD1. CDR3 size: 14 residues. Trimming cost V 3 bases and J 6 bases; bases outside gene matches: 4. The CDR3 bases are TGTGCCAGCAGTTTCGCCGGGACAGGGGATGGCTACACCTTC. As protein: CASSFAGTGDGYTF.

The sample holds many counts of this clonotype. The V and J genes are TRBV6-2 or TRBV6-3 and TRBJ2-2; the D gene is possibly TRBD2 (5 bases). V lost 5 bases and J lost 7, with 20 bases in between. The V gene's germline CDR1 is MNHEY and CDR2 SVGEGT. The CDR3 is 16 residues long. The DNA for the CDR3 is TGTGCCAGCAGTCCCGGGTCCTCGGGATGGGTCGGGGAGCTGTTTTTT. Translated: CASSPGSSGWVGELFF.

Ten or more counts support this clonotype. The chain joins TRBV10-3 to TRBJ2-7; 7 bases fit TRBD2. Germline CDR1 reads ENHRY; CDR2 reads SYGVKD. The ends lost 4 bases at V and 3 bases at J; junction bases unmatched: 9. The CDR3 loop spans 15 amino acids. The CDR3 sequence is CAISGDSGTIYEQYF. In DNA, the CDR3 is TGTGCCATCAGTGGCGATTCCGGGACTATCTACGAGCAGTACTTC.

The chain employs TRBV7-9 and TRBJ2-3; D remains unclear. CDR3 length: 13 amino acids. Germline V lookup: CDR1 SEHNR, CDR2 FQNEAQ (reference sequence). V dropped 2 bases and J dropped 3 bases, with 6 bases sitting between them. CDR3 nucleotides: TGTGCCAGCAGCTTAACGCAGACAGATACGCAGTATTTT. Amino acid sequence: CASSLTQTDTQYF.